The 25 T cell receptor beta chains listed next were all sequenced from one sample in a study of T cell responses to AZD1222 COVID-19 vaccine. Sequencing was performed with immunoSEQ multiplex PCR; in TCRdb, only in-frame clones are kept and a portion is missing. The profile shows 120,000 to 150,000 clones, 91% of them singletons. Material: peripheral blood, obtained 28 days after the second dose of the MenACWY control vaccine. Source of these receptors: an adult who received the MenACWY meningococcal vaccine as a control.

This clone was recorded only once. V usage is TRBV29-1 and J usage is TRBJ2-5, with a weak D call TRBD1 (5 bases). Germline V gene data show CDR1 as SQVTM and CDR2 as ANQGSEA. Trimming took 4 bases from V and 2 from J, leaving 8 bases between them. The CDR3 is 12 amino acids. The CDR3 DNA follows: TGCAGCGTTGGACAGATACAAGAGACCCAGTACTTC. It yields the protein CSVGQIQETQYF.

The rearrangement links TRBV7-2 to TRBJ2-1, with 11 bases identical to TRBD1. Germline V gene sequence: CDR1 SGHTA, CDR2 FQGNSA. There are 16 residues in the CDR3. V shed 1 base and J 8 bases; nucleotides not matched to a gene: 7. The CDR3 region has the DNA TGTGCCAGCAGCTTAGGGACAGGGGGCGCAGTATATGAGCAGTTCTTC. It is translated as CASSLGTGGAVYEQFF.

The V gene is TRBV9, the J gene TRBJ1-3; no definite D call. The CDR3 spans 14 residues. Trimming removed 4 bases at V and 1 base at J, with 9 bases between. Germline V CDR1 and CDR2: SGDLS, YYNGEE. The DNA for the CDR3 is TGTGCCAGCAGCCTAGCACAGTCTGGAAACACCATATATTTT. It codes for CASSLAQSGNTIYF.

The V and J genes are TRBV6-2 or TRBV6-3 and TRBJ2-5; D not resolved. The CDR3 has 13 amino acids. Germline V gene data show CDR1 as MNHEY and CDR2 as SVGEGT. V was shortened by 3 bases and J by 4 bases, with 9 bases between the two germline ends. The CDR3 protein is CASSYGVPETQYF. CDR3 DNA: TGTGCCAGCAGTTATGGGGTCCCAGAGACCCAGTACTTC.

V usage is TRBV11-2 and J usage is TRBJ1-4; D perhaps matches TRBD1 (5 bases). CDR1 SGHAT and CDR2 FQNNGV come from the germline V gene. Trimming pared 4 bases from V and 4 bases from J, leaving 13 bases between. There are 15 residues in the CDR3. CDR3 amino acids: CASSSVGGFNEKLFF. Here the CDR3 DNA reads TGTGCCAGCAGCTCGGTTGGGGGATTTAATGAAAAACTGTTTTTT.

V and J are TRBV29-1 and TRBJ2-7; D tentatively fits TRBD1 or TRBD2 (5 bases each). Trimming cost V 3 bases and J 7 bases, with 22 bases left between them. The CDR3 sequence is 15 residues long. Germline V lookup: CDR1 SQVTM, CDR2 ANQGSEA. In DNA, the CDR3 is TGCAGCGTTGAGCGAGGGGATAGCCCGGATCGTGAGCAGTACTTC. Its protein product is CSVERGDSPDREQYF.

The chain has TRBV5-4 and TRBJ2-2; D gene ambiguous. Germline V gives CDR1 SGHNT, CDR2 YYREEE (reference sequence). Trimming took off 3 bases at V and 4 bases at J, with 13 bases between the two ends. The CDR3 runs to 15 residues. CDR3 protein: CASSYDIPRTGELFF. As DNA, the CDR3 is TGTGCCAGCAGCTACGACATCCCCCGCACCGGGGAGCTGTTTTTT.

The CDR3 DNA reads as TGTGCCAGCAGACCCAGGGGAGCTAACTATGGCTACACCTTC. Translation gives CASRPRGANYGYTF. The chain has TRBV5-8 and TRBJ1-2; D possibly corresponds to TRBD1 (6 bases). V shed 5 bases and J shed 0 bases, with 11 bases lying between them. The CDR3 runs to 14 residues. The germline V gene has CDR1 SGHTS and CDR2 YDEGEE.

The J gene is TRBJ2-1, the V gene TRBV5-1, with unresolved D. V lost 7 bases to trimming and J lost 0 bases, with 11 bases between them. The CDR3 is made up of 14 amino acids. Germline lookup yields CDR1 SGHRS and CDR2 YFSETQ. The CDR3 loop reads CASGWQRSYNEQFF. The CDR3, as DNA: TGCGCCAGCGGCTGGCAGCGCTCCTACAATGAGCAGTTCTTC.

This CDR3 reads CASSISRIMGDTQYF. CDR3 nucleotide sequence: TGTGCCAGTAGTATCTCACGGATTATGGGCGATACGCAGTATTTT. The rearrangement uses TRBV19 and TRBJ2-3; D is undetermined. V lost 3 bases to trimming and J lost 6 bases, with 16 bases between them. In germline, CDR1 is LNHDA, CDR2 SQIVND (reference sequence). There are 15 residues in the CDR3.

This clone was picked up one time. V gene TRBV7-3 combines with J gene TRBJ1-1; D ambiguous. This CDR3 spans 13 amino acids. Trimming cost V 0 bases and J 4 bases, with 6 bases left between them. Germline CDR1 and CDR2: SGHTA and FQGTGA. The CDR3 here is CASSLTSATEAFF. As DNA, the CDR3 is TGTGCCAGCAGCTTAACGAGCGCCACTGAAGCTTTCTTT. Full variable domain (rest looked up from reference TRBV7-3 and TRBJ1-1): GAGVSQTPSNKVTEKGKYVELRCDPISGHTALYWYRQSLGQGPEFLIYFQGTGAADDSGLPNDRFFAVRPEGSVSTLKIQRTERGDSAVYLCASSLTSATEAFFGQGTRLTVV.

The CDR3 sequence: CAASGGRGQPQHF. CDR3 DNA sequence: TGTGCCGCCTCAGGGGGCAGGGGTCAGCCCCAGCATTTT. The chain combines TRBV19 with TRBJ1-5; 8 bases map to TRBD1. Germline CDR1 and CDR2: LNHDA and SQIVND (reference sequence). The CDR3 spans 13 residues. The V gene end was trimmed by 11 bases and the J gene end by 6 bases; junction bases not matched to a gene: 9. The full variable domain, rest sourced from reference TRBV19 and TRBJ1-5, is DGGITQSPKYLFRKEGQNVTLSCEQNLNHDAMYWYRQDPGQGLRLIYYSQIVNDFQKGDIAEGYSVSREKKESFPLTVTSAQKNPTAFYLCAASGGRGQPQHFGDGTRLSIL.

The chain uses TRBV3-1 (or the pseudogene TRBV3-2) and TRBJ2-2; TRBD1 aligns across 10 bases. This CDR3 region has 14 residues. Trimming took 8 bases from V and 9 from J; bases not matched to a gene: 9. Germline loops: CDR1 LGHDT, CDR2 YNNKEL (reference sequence). CDR3 sequence (DNA): TGTGCCAGCCTACCGGGACAGGGGTCCCGGGAGCTGTTTTTT. Its translation is CASLPGQGSRELFF.

This rearrangement joins TRBV4-3 to TRBJ1-2; the match to TRBD1 covers 7 bases. Looked up from germline, CDR1 is LGHNA and CDR2 is YSLEER. The V segment lost 0 bases and the J segment 5 bases; nucleotides outside the gene matches: 6. The CDR3 consists of 15 residues. CDR3 sequence: CASSQDLSGGYGYTF. The CDR3 DNA reads as TGCGCCAGCAGCCAAGATCTTTCAGGGGGATATGGCTACACCTTC.

The J gene is TRBJ2-2, the V gene TRBV29-1; D gene ambiguous. Germline CDR1 is SQVTM and CDR2 is ANQGSEA. This CDR3 region has 14 residues. Trimming took 4 bases from V and 5 from J, leaving 14 bases between them. CDR3 in amino acids: CSVAGPLHTGELFF. In nucleotides, the CDR3 is TGCAGCGTTGCGGGCCCCCTCCATACCGGGGAGCTGTTTTTT.

CDR3 DNA: TGCGCCAGCAGTGAGAACAGACTGGGTGAAAAACTGTTTTTT. Translation: CASSENRLGEKLFF. The rearrangement joins TRBV10-1 to TRBJ1-4, with unresolved D. CDR3 length: 14 amino acids. The germline V gene encodes CDR1 WNHNN and CDR2 SYGVQD (reference sequence). The V end lost 2 bases, the J end lost 7 bases, and 11 bases lay between the germline ends.

The gene calls are TRBV5-8 and TRBJ1-1; TRBD1 agrees at 8 bases. Germline V lookup: CDR1 SGHTS, CDR2 YDEGEE. Unmatched junction bases numbered 12, after V lost 7 bases and J lost 4 bases. The CDR3 is 15 amino acids. DNA of the CDR3: TGTGCCAGCTCCAGGCAGGGACAGGTTCCCACTGAAGCTTTCTTT. Its protein product is CASSRQGQVPTEAFF.

The V call is TRBV2, the J call TRBJ1-5; no clear D gene. Trimming pared 2 bases from V and 7 bases from J, leaving 12 bases between. CDR3 size: 14 residues. Germline V lookup: CDR1 SNHLY, CDR2 FYNNEI. CDR3 region: CASSESGLYQPQHF. The CDR3 coding sequence is TGTGCCAGCAGTGAATCCGGGCTCTACCAGCCCCAGCATTTT.

The chain employs TRBV11-1 and TRBJ2-1; D remains ambiguous. Germline V gene sequence: CDR1 SGHAT, CDR2 FQDESV (reference sequence). The V gene lost 1 base and the J gene lost 5 bases, with 9 bases spanning the gap. The CDR3 runs to 14 residues. The CDR3 loop reads CASSLVGIDNEQFF. The DNA for the CDR3 is TGTGCCAGCAGCTTAGTGGGGATTGACAATGAGCAGTTCTTC.

Only one count was recorded for this clone. The rearrangement uses TRBV18 and TRBJ1-1, with a tentative D call TRBD1 (6 bases). The CDR3 consists of 16 residues. V lost 1 base and J lost 1, with 13 bases in between. The germline V gene encodes CDR1 KGHSH and CDR2 LQKENI. CDR3 sequence reads: CASSPRAGDRNTEAFF. CDR3 sequence (DNA): TGTGCCAGCTCACCACGGGCAGGGGATAGGAACACTGAAGCTTTCTTT.

This clone has just one count. The gene calls are TRBV7-3 and TRBJ2-2; D not certain. The germline V gene encodes CDR1 SGHTA and CDR2 FQGTGA. This CDR3 is 12 amino acids long. V was trimmed by 5 bases and J by 9 bases, leaving 10 bases between them. The CDR3 sequence: CASSPQSRELFF. The CDR3 DNA is TGTGCCAGCAGCCCCCAATCCCGGGAGCTGTTTTTT.

The chain joins TRBV19 to TRBJ2-7; TRBD1 aligns across 10 bases. The CDR3 contains 16 residues. The germline gives CDR1 LNHDA, CDR2 SQIVND (reference sequence). V trimming: 4 bases; J trimming: 2 bases; junction bases outside the gene matches: 8. CDR3 region: CASSTRQGARAYEQYF. In DNA, the CDR3 is TGTGCCAGTAGTACACGACAGGGGGCACGGGCCTACGAGCAGTACTTC.

This chain connects TRBV21-1 to TRBJ2-4; no check of the table's D call, TRBD1, against the DNA was made. TRBV21-1 is noted as a pseudogene. The CDR3 sequence is 16 residues long. CDR3 residues: CASSKKGDRGRILQYF. The CDR3 DNA reads TGTGCCAGCAGCAAAAAGGGGGACAGGGGGCGCATACTTCAGTACTTC.

The chain is built from TRBV19 and TRBJ2-1; D is unresolved. Trimming shortened V by 5 bases and J by 4 bases, and 18 bases separated the two germline ends. This CDR3 has 16 amino acids. In germline, CDR1 is LNHDA, CDR2 SQIVND (reference sequence). The CDR3 bases are TGTGCCAGTAGTGCTACCCAGGCCTCTAGTTACAATGAGCAGTTCTTC. Encoded protein: CASSATQASSYNEQFF.

J is TRBJ2-3 and V is TRBV7-9, with a possible D match to TRBD1 (6 bases). This CDR3 has 13 amino acids. V gave up 5 bases and J gave up 6 bases, with 12 bases separating them. The germline CDR1 and CDR2 sequences are SEHNR and FQNEAQ (reference sequence). As DNA, the CDR3 is TGTGCCAGCAGCCAATCAGGGGCGGATACGCAGTATTTT. Translated, it gives CASSQSGADTQYF.